This TCR beta chain derives from a study of cytomegalovirus exposure and HLA in healthy donors. Study-wide results and limits: It was reported that the classifier diagnosed cytomegalovirus status with high specificity and sensitivity in both the original and validation cohorts.

The donors belonged to the roughly 120-subject validation cohort, separate from the approximately 670-subject first cohort. The method was immunoSEQ multiplex PCR; TCRdb's version includes in-frame clones alone and lacks a portion of them. In the table there are roughly 100,000 clones, less than 95% of which are singletons. Germline trimming cut 4 bases from V and 4 bases from J; bases unmatched to any gene: 8. Germline V lookup: CDR1 SGDLS, CDR2 YYNGEE. The CDR3 loop spans 17 amino acids. A note on this clone: Its matching antigen is unknown.

The rearrangement links TRBV9 to TRBJ2-5; 15 bases agree with TRBD2. Sample: PBMCs. This clonotype was obtained from a woman younger than 35 in good health and CMV-seronegative. The CDR3 nucleotides read TGTGCCAGCAGCACTCAACCGGGACTAGCGGGGGGAGAGACCCAGTACTTC. Protein sequence: CASSTQPGLAGGETQYF. Filled out from reference TRBV9 and TRBJ2-5, the complete variable domain reads DSGVTQTPKHLITATGQRVTLRCSPRSGDLSVYWYQQSLDQGLQFLIQYYNGEERAKGNILERFSAQQFPDLHSELNLSSLELGDSALYFCASSTQPGLAGGETQYFGPGTRLLVL.